The present T cell receptor beta chain was sequenced within a study of blood T cells in healthy people across ages. Germline V gene sequence: CDR1 DFQATT, CDR2 SNEGSKA (reference sequence). The CDR3 has 13 amino acids. Regarding the study as a whole: The percentage of naive T cells correlated strongly with TCR beta diversity. A roughly linear age-dependent decrease characterized TCR beta diversity per million T cells.

Together with a sample-barcoded 5' primer, a J-beta primer mix was included in a second PCR lasting about 6 to 11 cycles. TCRdb reprocessed the 5' RACE reads with MiXCR, giving one entry per CDR3 protein. The table includes around 2 million distinct CDR3 sequences, roughly two fifths detected once. This clonotype turned up a few times. Its antigen is as yet unknown. Around 10 milliliters was the volume of peripheral blood drawn from each donor. The source material was blood. The chain joins TRBV20-1 to TRBJ1-1, with TRBD1 matching 7 bases. This sequence was found in a human donor in good health. The CDR3 DNA reads TGCAGCGCACCGGGACAGCAGAACACTGAAGCTTTCTTT. This encodes CSAPGQQNTEAFF.